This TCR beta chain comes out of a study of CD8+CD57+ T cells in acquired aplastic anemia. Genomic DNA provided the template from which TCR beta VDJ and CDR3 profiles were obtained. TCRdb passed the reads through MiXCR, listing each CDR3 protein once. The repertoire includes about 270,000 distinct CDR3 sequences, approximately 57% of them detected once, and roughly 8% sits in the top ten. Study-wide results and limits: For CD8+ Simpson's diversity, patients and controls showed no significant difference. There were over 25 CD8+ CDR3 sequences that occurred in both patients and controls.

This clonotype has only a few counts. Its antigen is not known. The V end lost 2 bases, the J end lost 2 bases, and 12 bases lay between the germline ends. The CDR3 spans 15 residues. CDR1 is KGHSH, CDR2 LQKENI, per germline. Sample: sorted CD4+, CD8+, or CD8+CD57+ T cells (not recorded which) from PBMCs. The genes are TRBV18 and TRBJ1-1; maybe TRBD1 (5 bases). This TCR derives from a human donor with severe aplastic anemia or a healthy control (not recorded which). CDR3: CASSPMGGANTEAFF. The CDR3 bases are TGTGCCAGCTCACCAATGGGCGGGGCTAACACTGAAGCTTTCTTT.